This T cell receptor beta chain came from a study of blood T cell repertoires in COVID-19. This clone was recorded a few times. Method: immunoSEQ multiplex PCR; TCRdb's copy keeps in-frame clones and lacks some. The sample contains under 400,000 clones, roughly 90% of which appear only once. Germline values: CDR1 SGHTA, CDR2 FQGTGA. The CDR3 runs 15 residues. Trimming removed 5 bases from V and 1 base from J; junction bases left unmatched: 4. V is TRBV7-3 and J is TRBJ2-3, with TRBD1 identical over 9 bases. The sample comprised peripheral blood. The clonotype originates from a woman aged 30 to 39 with COVID-19, enrolled during active disease. DNA for the CDR3: TGTGCCAGCAGCCCGCGGGACAGGGGCACAGATACGCAGTATTTT. Translating gives CASSPRDRGTDTQYF.